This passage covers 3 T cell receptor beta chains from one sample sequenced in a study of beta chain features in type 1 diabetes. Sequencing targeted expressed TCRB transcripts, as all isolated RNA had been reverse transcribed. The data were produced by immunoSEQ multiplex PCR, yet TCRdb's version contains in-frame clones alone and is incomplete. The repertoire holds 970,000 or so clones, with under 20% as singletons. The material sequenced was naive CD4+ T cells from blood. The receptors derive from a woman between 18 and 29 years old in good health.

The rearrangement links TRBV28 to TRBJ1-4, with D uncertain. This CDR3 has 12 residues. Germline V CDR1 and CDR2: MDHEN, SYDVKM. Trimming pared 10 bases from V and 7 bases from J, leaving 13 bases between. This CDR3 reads CATRSGSEKLFF. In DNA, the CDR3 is TGTGCCACCCGTTCGGGGAGTGAAAAACTGTTTTTT.

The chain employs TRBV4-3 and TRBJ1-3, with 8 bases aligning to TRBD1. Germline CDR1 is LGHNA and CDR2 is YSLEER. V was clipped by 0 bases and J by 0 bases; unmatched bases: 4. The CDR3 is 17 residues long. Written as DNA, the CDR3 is TGCGCCAGCAGCCAAGAACAGGGGGTACACTCTGGAAACACCATATATTTT. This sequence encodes CASSQEQGVHSGNTIYF.

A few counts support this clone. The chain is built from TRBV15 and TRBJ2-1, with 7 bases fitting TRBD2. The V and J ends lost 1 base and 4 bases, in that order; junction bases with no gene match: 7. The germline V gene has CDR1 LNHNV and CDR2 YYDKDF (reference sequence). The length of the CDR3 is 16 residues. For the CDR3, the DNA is TGTGCCACCAGCAGAGTTCTAACGGGGGGTTACAATGAGCAGTTCTTC. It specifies CATSRVLTGGYNEQFF. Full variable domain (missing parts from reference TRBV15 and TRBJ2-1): DAMVIQNPRYQVTQFGKPVTLSCSQTLNHNVMYWYQQKSSQAPKLLFHYYDKDFNNEADTPDNFQSRRPNTSFCFLDIRSPGLGDTAMYLCATSRVLTGGYNEQFFGPGTRLTVL.